The following is a T cell receptor beta chain sequence with its context. These data belong to a study of blood T cell repertoires in COVID-19. Original data processing: For nucleated cells, counts were estimated from reference gene primer amplification. Sequencing was performed with immunoSEQ multiplex PCR; in TCRdb, only in-frame clones are kept and a portion is missing. V and J calls and clone size come straight from that table; D and trimming were deduced from the DNA. The top ten hold 1.4% to 1.5% of the sample, which has approximately 410,000 clones, 70% to 90% seen once. After removal of 2 bases from V and 5 bases from J, the junction contained 9 bases not matched to a gene. Germline-derived CDR1 and CDR2 are GTSNPN and SVGIG (reference sequence). This CDR3 is built from 18 residues.

The V gene is TRBV30, the J gene TRBJ2-1, with 16 bases matching TRBD2. The TCR sequence derives from a woman younger than 45 with active or convalescent COVID-19. Sequenced material: peripheral blood. The DNA of the CDR3 is TGTGCCTGGAGTCCGGGACTAGCGGGAGGGCCCTTCGACAATGAGCAGTTCTTC. As protein: CAWSPGLAGGPFDNEQFF.